The rows below give T cell receptor beta chains drawn from one sample of a study of blood T cell repertoires in COVID-19. Using immunoSEQ multiplex PCR, the repertoire was profiled, and TCRdb retains in-frame clones only, with some absent. The sample comprises approximately 460,000 clones, 89% of which are singletons, and approximately 0.9% rests with the top ten. Sequencing input: peripheral blood. These receptors were taken from a man aged 18 to 30 with COVID-19, enrolled during active disease. Each CDR3 is given with its conserved first and last residue. D genes are given only for firm matches. A row's size may be missing; if present it is once, few, many or a size class.

D,V,size,J,DNA,CDR3
TRBD2,TRBV11-2,NA,TRBJ2-1,TGTGCCAGCATCCACGCCGGGACTAGGTCGTACAATGAGCAGTTCTTC,CASIHAGTRSYNEQFF
NA,TRBV7-9,NA,TRBJ1-6,TGTGCCAGCAGCTTCGGACAGAGAGGCTATAATTCACCCCTCCACTTT,CASSFGQRGYNSPLHF
NA,TRBV12-5,NA,TRBJ2-7,TGTGCTAGTGGTTTGGTAGGGGGAGGGTTTGGCTACGAGCAGTACTTC,CASGLVGGGFGYEQYF
NA,TRBV6-1,once,TRBJ2-3,TGTGCCAGCAGTGAGGGTCAGGGGCGAGATACGCAGTATTTT,CASSEGQGRDTQYF
NA,TRBV4-1,NA,TRBJ2-1,TGCGCCAGCAGCCAAGATGGGAGCGGTGCTGAGTACAATGAGCAGTTCTTC,CASSQDGSGAEYNEQFF
TRBD2,TRBV19,NA,TRBJ2-3,TGTGCCAGTAGTATCCTCGGACTAGCGGGGGGCACAGATACGCAGTATTTT,CASSILGLAGGTDTQYF
TRBD2,TRBV4-1,NA,TRBJ2-5,TGCGCCAGCAGCCCCTCTAGCGGGGGAGTATCCGGGACCCAGTACTTC,CASSPSSGGVSGTQYF
TRBD2,TRBV5-4,once,TRBJ2-3,TGTGCCAGCAGCTTTCGGGTAGCGGGGGGGCCTGTCACAGATACGCAGTATTTT,CASSFRVAGGPVTDTQYF
NA,TRBV29-1,NA,TRBJ2-3,TGCAGCGGATACGCGGGGCCCACAGATACGCAGTATTTT,CSGYAGPTDTQYF
NA,TRBV19,once,TRBJ2-3,TGTGCCAGTAGTAGGGAGTCCGGGGATACGCAGTATTTT,CASSRESGDTQYF
TRBD2,TRBV7-9,NA,TRBJ2-1,TGTGCCAGCAGCCATATAGCGGGAACCTCCTACAATGAGCAGTTCTTC,CASSHIAGTSYNEQFF